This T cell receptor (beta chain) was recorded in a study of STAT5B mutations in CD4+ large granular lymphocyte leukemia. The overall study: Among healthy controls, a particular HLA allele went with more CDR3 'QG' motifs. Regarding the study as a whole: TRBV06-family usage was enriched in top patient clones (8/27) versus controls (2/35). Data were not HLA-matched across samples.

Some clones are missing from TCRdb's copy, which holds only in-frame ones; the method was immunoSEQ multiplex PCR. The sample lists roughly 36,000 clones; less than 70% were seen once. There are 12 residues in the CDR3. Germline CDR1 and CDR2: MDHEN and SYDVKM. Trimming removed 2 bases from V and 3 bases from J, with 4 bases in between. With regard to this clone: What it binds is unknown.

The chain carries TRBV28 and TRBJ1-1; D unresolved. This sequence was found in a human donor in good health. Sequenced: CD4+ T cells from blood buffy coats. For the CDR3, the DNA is TGTGCCAGCAGTTTAACGTACACTGAAGCTTTCTTT. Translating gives CASSLTYTEAFF.